These 2 T cell receptor beta chains were all obtained from the same sample, sequenced in a study of OX40 agonist ivuxolimab in advanced cancers. The method was immunoSEQ multiplex PCR; TCRdb's version includes in-frame clones alone and lacks a portion of them. The data show tens of thousands of clones, 75% to 90% seen once. The material sequenced was CD4+ or CD8+ T cells sorted from blood, taken in a trial of the OX40 agonist ivuxolimab. These receptors were collected from an adult with an advanced solid tumor such as melanoma, head and neck, liver or kidney cancer.

This chain links TRBV30 with TRBJ1-1, with unresolved D. This CDR3 is built from 13 residues. V was clipped by 0 bases and J by 1 base, with 6 bases between them. Per germline, CDR1 GTSNPN and CDR2 SVGIG (reference sequence). CDR3 nucleotides: TGTGCCTGGAGTGTCAGTTGGAACACTGAAGCTTTCTTT. Translation gives CAWSVSWNTEAFF.

The chain couples TRBV6-5 to TRBJ1-5, with D tentatively TRBD1 (6 bases). With 5 bases removed from V and 1 base from J, the gap between germline ends came to 12 bases. CDR3 length: 15 residues. Germline V gene lookup returns CDR1 MNHEY and CDR2 SVGAGI. The CDR3 DNA reads as TGTGCCAGCAGTAGAAACAGGGAGAGCAATCAGCCCCAGCATTTT. Protein sequence: CASSRNRESNQPQHF.